This T cell receptor beta chain appears in the sequencing data of a study of blood T cell repertoires in COVID-19 (dated by TCRdb to between 2020 and 2021). In the study overall: Samples from collaborators originated in the United States, Italy and Spain and spanned both the acute and convalescent phases of COVID-19. The prospective study material was composed of cDNA or gDNA derived from T cells, B-cell-depleted T cells, or PBMCs. The dataset comprised deeply sampled blood TCRbeta repertoires from subjects exposed to, actively infected with, or recovered from COVID-19. A freely available public database, intended as a resource for researchers studying the immune response to SARS-CoV-2, is where the repertoires were released. The samples were drawn from two sources: the first 160 participants of the ongoing ImmuneRACE study, and 1,254 subjects contributed by 6 global collaborators. Nearly every sample came with metadata listing a de-identified subject ID, COVID-19 status, age in years and sex. HLA class I and class II types, where available, came from metadata supplied by the sample provider rather than from assay-based typing.

Its CDR3 holds 21 amino acids, cysteine through phenylalanine. Only the CDR3 part of the read is kept: 63 bases, read in frame from the first base. V drops 8 bases and J drops 3 bases, leaving 37 bases in between. Whole blood was collected in K2EDTA tubes by collaborating institutions according to the institutions' own protocols. Collaborator samples were shipped for TCRbeta analysis as frozen whole blood, isolated PBMCs, or DNA extracted from either sample type. The paper as a whole reports these results and caveats: The amount of clinical and demographic metadata varied by source and participant and was provided uncurated.

Comments on this clone: Its antigen is not yet known. No qualities accompany the bases; no much larger clone lies one base away.

TCRbeta CDR3 regions were amplified from genomic DNA using the immunoSEQ Assay, a bias-controlled multiplex PCR. In the source study's methods: The number of nucleated cells in each sample was estimated by amplification of reference gene primers within the assay. To quantify the absolute abundance of each unique TCRbeta CDR3 rearrangement, sequence reads were collapsed and filtered. Productive Simpson clonality was computed per sample as the square root of Simpson's diversity index over productive rearrangements. TCRdb took over this immuneACCESS table, retaining in-frame rearrangements with V and J assigned. Such tables are incomplete; in checked studies, under half of the missing clones stem from an unresolved V gene, and the remainder is unexplained. Clone size and V and J calls were adopted from that table, with D and trimming inferred from the DNA. The sample records about 440,000 clones, 85% to 90% of which are singletons. Over 4% of the sample is taken by the ten largest.

Sequencing was done on a sample of peripheral blood. This TCR came from a woman aged 25-40 years with acute or convalescent COVID-19. The chain is made from TRBV6-7 and TRBJ1-2; possibly the D gene is TRBD1, per 6 matching bases. TRBV6-7 is annotated as an ORF whose role is uncertain. The CDR3 loop reads CASQQCRGHSIPLRLDYGYTF. The DNA is as follows: TGTGCCAGCCAGCAGTGTAGGGGACACTCGATCCCCCTACGGCTCGACTATGGCTACACCTTC.